The clone carrying this TCR beta chain was seen a few times. What it binds is unknown. The sample comes from a study of T-cell memory formation after mild COVID-19. Study as a whole: For the most part, TCR clusters were specific to one donor.

General study findings and limits: Contracting CD4+ clones were located mainly in CM and EM, and CD8+ clones in EMRA.

This CDR3 contains 14 residues. V dropped 4 bases and J dropped 7; count of bases not matched to a gene: 5. Germline assignment: CDR1 MNHEY and CDR2 SMNVEV (reference sequence). In TCRdb, the 5' RACE reads were re-called with MiXCR into one record per CDR3 protein. Here the sample spans some 350,000 distinct CDR3 sequences, roughly 15% being singletons. Sequencing was performed on PBMCs or a T cell subset sorted from them (not recorded which). This clonotype was obtained from a man between 18 and 35 years old who had mild COVID-19 (a few samples of this study predate the infection). Cell type and time point are not known. The J gene is TRBJ1-5, the V gene TRBV27, with 9 bases that match TRBD1. The CDR3 DNA reads as TGTGCCAGCAGTTCGGACAGGGGTGTGCAGCCCCAGCATTTT. Translated: CASSSDRGVQPQHF.